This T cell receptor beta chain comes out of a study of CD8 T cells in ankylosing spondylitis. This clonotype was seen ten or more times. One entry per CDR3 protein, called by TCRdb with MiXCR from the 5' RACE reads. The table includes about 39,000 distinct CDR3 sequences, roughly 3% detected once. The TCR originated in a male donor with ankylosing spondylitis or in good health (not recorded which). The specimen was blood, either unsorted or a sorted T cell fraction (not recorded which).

The DNA of the CDR3 is TGTGCCAGCAGCGTAGGGGCCAGGGTCTCTACAAGTGAGCAGTTCTTC. This encodes CASSVGARVSTSEQFF. The chain employs TRBV9 and TRBJ2-1; D may be TRBD1 (5 bases). The CDR3 has 16 residues. Per germline, CDR1 SGDLS and CDR2 YYNGEE. Trimming pared 0 bases from V and 9 bases from J, leaving 19 bases between.